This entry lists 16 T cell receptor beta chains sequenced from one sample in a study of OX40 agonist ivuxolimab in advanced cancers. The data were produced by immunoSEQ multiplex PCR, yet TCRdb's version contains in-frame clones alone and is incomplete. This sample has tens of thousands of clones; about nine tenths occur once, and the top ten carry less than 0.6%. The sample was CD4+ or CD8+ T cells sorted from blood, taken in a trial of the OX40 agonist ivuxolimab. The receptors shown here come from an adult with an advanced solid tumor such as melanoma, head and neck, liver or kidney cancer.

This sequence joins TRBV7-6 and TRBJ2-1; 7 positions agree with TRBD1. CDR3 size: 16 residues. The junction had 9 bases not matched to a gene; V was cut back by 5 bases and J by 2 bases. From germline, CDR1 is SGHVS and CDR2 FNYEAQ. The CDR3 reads CASSKEQGVAYNEQFF. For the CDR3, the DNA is TGTGCCAGCAGCAAAGAGCAGGGGGTCGCCTACAATGAGCAGTTCTTC.

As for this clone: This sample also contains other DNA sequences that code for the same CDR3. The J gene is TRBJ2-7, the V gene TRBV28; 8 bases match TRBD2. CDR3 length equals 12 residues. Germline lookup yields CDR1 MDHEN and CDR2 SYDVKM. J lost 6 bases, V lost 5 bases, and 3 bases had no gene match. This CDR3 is CASSVGRGEQYF. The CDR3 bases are TGTGCCAGCAGTGTCGGGAGGGGCGAGCAGTACTTC.

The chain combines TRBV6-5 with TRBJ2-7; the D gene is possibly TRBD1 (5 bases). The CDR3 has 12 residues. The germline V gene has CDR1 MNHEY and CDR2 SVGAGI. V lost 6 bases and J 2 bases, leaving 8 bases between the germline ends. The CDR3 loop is CASRGQAYEQYF. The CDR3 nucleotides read TGTGCCAGCAGAGGACAAGCCTACGAGCAGTACTTC.

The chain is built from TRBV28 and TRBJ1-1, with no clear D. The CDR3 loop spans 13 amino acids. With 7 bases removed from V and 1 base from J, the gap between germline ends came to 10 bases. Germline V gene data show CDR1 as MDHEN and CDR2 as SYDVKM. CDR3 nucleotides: TGTGCCAGCATAGGGATACCGAACACTGAAGCTTTCTTT. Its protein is CASIGIPNTEAFF.

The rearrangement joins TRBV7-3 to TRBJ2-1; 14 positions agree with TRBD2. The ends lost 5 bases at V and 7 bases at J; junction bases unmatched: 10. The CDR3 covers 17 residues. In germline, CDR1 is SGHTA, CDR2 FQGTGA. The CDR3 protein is CASSPRGLAGVNNEQFF. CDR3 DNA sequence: TGTGCCAGCAGCCCAAGGGGACTAGCGGGAGTTAATAATGAGCAGTTCTTC.

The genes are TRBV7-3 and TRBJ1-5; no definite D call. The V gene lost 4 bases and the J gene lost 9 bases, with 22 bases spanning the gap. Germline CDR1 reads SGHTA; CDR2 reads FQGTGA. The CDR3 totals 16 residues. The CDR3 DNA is TGTGCCAGCAGCTCCCGACTACACCCGGCCAGCCCGCCCCAGCATTTT. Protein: CASSSRLHPASPPQHF.

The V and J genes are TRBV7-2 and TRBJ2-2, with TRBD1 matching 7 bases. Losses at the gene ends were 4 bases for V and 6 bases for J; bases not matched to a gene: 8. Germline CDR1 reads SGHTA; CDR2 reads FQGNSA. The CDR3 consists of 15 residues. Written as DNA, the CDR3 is TGTGCCAGCAGCTCGACAGGGATAAAGGCCGGGGAGCTGTTTTTT. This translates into CASSSTGIKAGELFF.

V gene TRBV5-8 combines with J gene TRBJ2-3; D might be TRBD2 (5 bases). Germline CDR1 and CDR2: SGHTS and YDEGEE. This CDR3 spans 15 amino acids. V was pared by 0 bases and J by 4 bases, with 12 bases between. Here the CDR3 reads CASSLERTFSDTQYF. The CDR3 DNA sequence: TGTGCCAGCAGCTTGGAGCGGACCTTCTCAGATACGCAGTATTTT.

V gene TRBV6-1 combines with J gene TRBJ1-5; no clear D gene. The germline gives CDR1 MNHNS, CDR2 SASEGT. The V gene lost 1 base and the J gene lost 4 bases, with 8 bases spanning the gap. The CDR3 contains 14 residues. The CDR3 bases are TGTGCCAGCAGTGAAGACTGGAAAAATCAGCCCCAGCATTTT. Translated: CASSEDWKNQPQHF.

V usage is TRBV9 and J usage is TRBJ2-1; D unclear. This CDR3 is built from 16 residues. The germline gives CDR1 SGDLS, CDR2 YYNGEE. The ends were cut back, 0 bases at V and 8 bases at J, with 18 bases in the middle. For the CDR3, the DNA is TGTGCCAGCAGCGTAGTACCAGCACAAGAGGTCGATGAGCAGTTCTTC. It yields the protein CASSVVPAQEVDEQFF.

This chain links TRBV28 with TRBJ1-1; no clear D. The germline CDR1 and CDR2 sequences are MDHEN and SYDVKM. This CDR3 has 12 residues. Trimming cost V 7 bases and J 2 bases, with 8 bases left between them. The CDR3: CASKQPNTEAFF. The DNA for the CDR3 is TGTGCCAGCAAACAGCCCAACACTGAAGCTTTCTTT.

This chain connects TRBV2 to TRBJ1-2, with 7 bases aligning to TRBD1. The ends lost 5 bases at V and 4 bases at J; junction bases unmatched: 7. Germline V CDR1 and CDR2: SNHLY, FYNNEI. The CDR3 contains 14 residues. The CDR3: CASSWDSSTYGYTF. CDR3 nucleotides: TGTGCCAGCAGTTGGGACAGTTCCACCTATGGCTACACCTTC.

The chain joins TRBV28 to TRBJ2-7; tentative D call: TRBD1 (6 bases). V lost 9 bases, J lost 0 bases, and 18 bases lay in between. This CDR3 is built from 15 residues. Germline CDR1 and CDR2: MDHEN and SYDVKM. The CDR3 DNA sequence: TGTGCCAGTCGGAGTTGGGACACCGTCTCCTACGAGCAGTACTTC. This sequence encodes CASRSWDTVSYEQYF.

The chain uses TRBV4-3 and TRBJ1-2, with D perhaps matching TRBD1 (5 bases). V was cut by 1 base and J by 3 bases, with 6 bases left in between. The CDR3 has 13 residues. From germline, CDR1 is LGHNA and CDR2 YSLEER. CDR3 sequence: CASSQGGDYGYTF. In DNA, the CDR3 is TGCGCCAGCAGCCAAGGGGGCGACTATGGCTACACCTTC.

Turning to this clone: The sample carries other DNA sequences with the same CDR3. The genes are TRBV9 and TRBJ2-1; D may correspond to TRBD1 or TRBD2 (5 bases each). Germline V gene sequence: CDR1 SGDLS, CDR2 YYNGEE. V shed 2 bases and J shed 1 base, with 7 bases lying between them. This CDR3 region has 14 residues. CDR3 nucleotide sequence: TGTGCCAGCAGCGTGGGACCATCCTACAATGAGCAGTTCTTC. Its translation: CASSVGPSYNEQFF. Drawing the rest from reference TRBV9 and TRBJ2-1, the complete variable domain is DSGVTQTPKHLITATGQRVTLRCSPRSGDLSVYWYQQSLDQGLQFLIQYYNGEERAKGNILERFSAQQFPDLHSELNLSSLELGDSALYFCASSVGPSYNEQFFGPGTRLTVL.

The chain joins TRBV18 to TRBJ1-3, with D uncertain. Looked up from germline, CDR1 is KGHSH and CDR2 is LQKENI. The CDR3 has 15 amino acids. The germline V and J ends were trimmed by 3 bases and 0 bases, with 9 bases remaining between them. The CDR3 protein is CASSPGRPSGNTIYF. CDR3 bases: TGTGCCAGCTCACCTGGACGTCCCTCTGGAAACACCATATATTTT.